In this sample, the clone carrying this T cell receptor (beta chain) turned up a few times. TCRdb re-analysed the RT-PCR reads in MiXCR, keeping a single row per CDR3 protein. The sample has around 760,000 distinct CDR3 sequences, approximately 15% seen once. This specimen comes from a study of response to subunit inactivated influenza vaccine. The receptor was isolated from a man in his fifties who received an inactivated influenza vaccine. This specimen was PBMCs from blood, taken 14 days before vaccination.

CDR3 in amino acids: CASNPPGPYGYTF. The CDR3 DNA reads TGTGCCAGCAATCCTCCAGGGCCCTATGGCTACACCTTC. The chain joins TRBV6-2 or TRBV6-3 to TRBJ1-2; maybe TRBD1 (5 bases). CDR3 length: 13 amino acids. V was trimmed by 7 bases and J by 4 bases, leaving 13 bases between them. CDR1 MNHEY and CDR2 SVGEGT come from the germline V gene.